A single sample gave rise to the 14 T cell receptor beta chains below, sequenced in a study of T cells after yellow fever vaccination. From the 5' RACE reads, TCRdb called clonotypes with MiXCR, one entry per CDR3 protein. The table shows about 580,000 distinct CDR3 sequences, with less than 20% occurring only once. Source: PBMCs, taken 5 to 6 days after the first yellow fever vaccination. These receptor sequences come from a man between 18 and 35 years old who received the YFV17D yellow fever vaccine.

In its sample, this clonotype was seen a few times. The chain combines TRBV14 with TRBJ1-2; unclear D gene. V shed 3 bases and J shed 3 bases, with 8 bases lying between them. CDR1 and CDR2 (germline): SGHDN, FVKESK. The CDR3 runs 13 residues. As DNA, the CDR3 is TGTGCCAGCAGCCAGGGAGTTCACTATGGCTACACCTTC. Amino acid sequence: CASSQGVHYGYTF.

The table lists this clonotype with a count of one. The rearrangement links TRBV7-9 to TRBJ1-6, with TRBD1 as a possible D gene (5 bases). Germline V gene lookup returns CDR1 SEHNR and CDR2 FQNEAQ (reference sequence). CDR3 length equals 16 residues. V was pared by 5 bases and J by 4 bases, with 15 bases between. The CDR3 spells CASSPDLGRYNSPLHF. The CDR3 DNA reads as TGTGCCAGCAGCCCCGACCTGGGGCGTTATAATTCACCCCTCCACTTT.

The sample holds many counts of this clonotype. The chain combines TRBV4-3 with TRBJ2-3; D is ambiguous. The germline V gene has CDR1 LGHNA and CDR2 YSLEER. This CDR3 comprises 16 residues. Deletions cut 5 bases from V and 6 bases from J, with 21 bases between. The CDR3 DNA follows: TGCGCCAGCAGCGAACAGAGCCCTCATCAAGCTGATACGCAGTATTTT. It yields the protein CASSEQSPHQADTQYF.

This chain links TRBV29-1 with TRBJ1-2; unclear D gene. Trimming left V 3 bases short and J 2 bases short, with 13 bases between. Germline assignment: CDR1 SQVTM and CDR2 ANQGSEA. CDR3 length: 14 residues. The CDR3 loop is CSVEVGVTNYGYTF. The CDR3, as DNA: TGCAGCGTTGAGGTCGGGGTGACCAACTATGGCTACACCTTC.

The chain has TRBV7-9 and TRBJ2-3, with D perhaps matching TRBD2 (5 bases). Trimming shortened V by 6 bases and J by 4 bases, and 14 bases separated the two germline ends. Looked up from germline, CDR1 is SEHNR and CDR2 is FQNEAQ (reference sequence). The CDR3 runs to 14 residues. CDR3 DNA sequence: TGTGCCAGCAGGATGCAACGGCGGGCAGATACGCAGTATTTT. It encodes CASRMQRRADTQYF. The whole variable domain, remainder taken from reference TRBV7-9 and TRBJ2-3, is DTGVSQNPRHKITKRGQNVTFRCDPISEHNRLYWYRQTLGQGPEFLTYFQNEAQLEKSRLLSDRFSAERPKGSFSTLEIQRTEQGDSAMYLCASRMQRRADTQYFGPGTRLTVL.

V and J are TRBV20-1 and TRBJ1-2, with D unresolved. V was pared by 3 bases and J by 4 bases, with 9 bases between. From germline, CDR1 is DFQATT and CDR2 SNEGSKA (reference sequence). The CDR3 has 12 amino acids. CDR3 region: CSARRRTYGYTF. The DNA for the CDR3 is TGCAGTGCTAGGCGGCGAACCTATGGCTACACCTTC.

This clonotype showed up just a few times. This chain links TRBV2 with TRBJ1-6; possible D gene TRBD1, 6 bases. The V gene's germline CDR1 is SNHLY and CDR2 FYNNEI. V was clipped by 4 bases and J by 0 bases, with 16 bases between them. The CDR3 sequence is 18 residues long. This chain's CDR3 is CASSAGGGTSSYNSPLHF. CDR3 nucleotides: TGTGCCAGCAGTGCCGGAGGGGGAACCAGCTCCTATAATTCACCCCTCCACTTT.

The V and J genes are TRBV20-1 and TRBJ2-4; tentative D call: TRBD2 (6 bases). Germline values: CDR1 DFQATT, CDR2 SNEGSKA (reference sequence). This CDR3 is built from 14 residues. V lost 1 base, J lost 8 bases, and 15 bases lay in between. In DNA form, the CDR3 reads TGCAGTGCTAGAGTCGGGGACTTCATGGACATTCAGTACTTC. Residues: CSARVGDFMDIQYF.

V gene TRBV5-5 combines with J gene TRBJ1-1; weak D call: TRBD1 (5 bases). The CDR3 is 18 amino acids. The germline V gene has CDR1 SGHKS and CDR2 YYEKEE (reference sequence). Trimming shortened V by 1 base and J by 1 base, and 20 bases separated the two germline ends. The CDR3 is CASSLWPAFWTPNTEAFF. CDR3 sequence (DNA): TGTGCCAGCAGCTTGTGGCCTGCGTTTTGGACACCGAACACTGAAGCTTTCTTT.

This chain connects TRBV18 to TRBJ2-1; the match to TRBD2 covers 14 bases. Germline V gives CDR1 KGHSH, CDR2 LQKENI. J lost 7 bases, V lost 4 bases, and 9 bases had no gene match. This CDR3 has 17 amino acids. The CDR3 DNA is TGTGCCAGCTCACTTCTCTTGACTAGCGGGGGGGCAAATGAGCAGTTCTTC. This translates into CASSLLLTSGGANEQFF.

In this sample, this clonotype turned up many times. CDR3 in amino acids: CASSLAGLASDEQFF. CDR3 DNA: TGTGCCAGCAGCTTGGCCGGACTAGCGTCGGATGAGCAGTTCTTC. This chain joins TRBV5-6 and TRBJ2-1, with TRBD2 matching over 9 bases. Germline values: CDR1 SGHDT, CDR2 YYEEEE. The CDR3 is 15 residues long. The ends lost 0 bases at V and 8 bases at J; junction bases unmatched: 6.

This clonotype is labeled as medium-sized (0.01 to 0.1%). The chain is built from TRBV7-2 and TRBJ1-1, with TRBD1 as a possible D gene (6 bases). This CDR3 has 15 residues. The V gene's germline CDR1 is SGHTA and CDR2 FQGNSA. Deletions cut 9 bases from V and 10 bases from J, with 27 bases between. The CDR3 region has the DNA TGTGCCAGTACGTTCGAGGGAGGGGGACATAGGGCAGCTTTCTTT. Translation gives CASTFEGGGHRAAFF.

The V gene is TRBV5-3, the J gene TRBJ2-2; the match to TRBD1 covers 7 bases. TRBV5-3 is assigned to the ORF class and has an uncertain function. The CDR3 runs 17 residues. V lost 8 bases and J lost 1; bases outside the gene matches: 14. The CDR3 spells CASIERTGTVNTGELFF. The CDR3 region has the DNA TGTGCCAGTATAGAAAGAACCGGGACAGTGAACACCGGGGAGCTGTTTTTT.

The chain links TRBV20-1 to TRBJ2-1; 7 bases line up with TRBD1. V shed 3 bases and J 6 bases; nucleotides not matched to a gene: 5. This CDR3 comprises 13 residues. Germline-derived CDR1 and CDR2 are DFQATT and SNEGSKA (reference sequence). The CDR3 here is CSASRGPGNEQFF. For the CDR3, the DNA is TGCAGTGCTAGTAGGGGGCCGGGCAATGAGCAGTTCTTC.